This T cell receptor (beta chain) was profiled in a study of cytomegalovirus exposure and HLA in healthy donors. From germline, CDR1 is SGDLS and CDR2 YYNGEE. The CDR3 runs to 15 residues. Trimming took 5 bases from V and 0 from J, leaving 13 bases between them. Findings and limits, study-wide: In vitro checks showed that a few CMV-associated chains really do target CMV antigens.

In regard to this clone: What it binds is unknown.

These donors were members of the approximately 110-subject validation cohort, a group separate from the approximately 640-subject first cohort. The data were produced by immunoSEQ multiplex PCR, yet TCRdb's version contains in-frame clones alone and is incomplete. The sample yields over 200,000 clones, around nine tenths seen once. Material: PBMCs. The V gene is TRBV9, the J gene TRBJ2-3; a possible D gene is TRBD2 (5 bases). The receptor was derived from a woman between 18 and 30 years old in good health and CMV-seropositive. This chain's CDR3 is CASSYTDFSTDTQYF. CDR3 nucleotides: TGTGCCAGCAGTTATACGGACTTTAGCACAGATACGCAGTATTTT.